This T cell receptor beta chain was profiled in a study of tumor and adjacent non-tumor tissue in lung cancer. Study information: On average, productive TCRbeta reads reached about 4.2 million per sample. Overall study results and limits: Significantly higher TCR diversity was found in tumor than normal lung. Shorter survival was associated with higher TCR diversity in tumors.

The CDR3 length is 15 residues. CDR1 MGHRA and CDR2 YSYEKL come from the germline V gene. No cell sorting was done before RNA was extracted from the tissue. More than 3 cm separated this lung sample from the edge of the tumor. A modified ARM-PCR protocol with three rounds of nested PCR amplified TCRbeta. In TCRdb, the multiplex PCR reads were re-called with MiXCR into one record per CDR3 protein. The sample carries 98,000 or so distinct CDR3 sequences, roughly 80% recorded once. Details on this clonotype: Its antigen is as yet unknown. One end of the junction is discordant with germline, which a read error may explain.

The sequence was collected from a man in his sixties with small cell lung cancer. The chain employs TRBV4-1 and TRBJ1-1; no clear D. The source material was distant non-tumor lung tissue. This CDR3 is CASSQFPRRGTEAIF. The CDR3 coding sequence is TGCGCCAGCAGCCAATTTCCACGGCGTGGCACTGAAGCTATCTTT.